This T cell receptor (beta chain) stems from a study of Ad26.COV2.S vaccination and SARS-CoV-2 variants. General study points: With respect to non-spike TCR breadth, vaccine and placebo recipients were similar.

Trimming cost V 3 bases and J 8 bases, with 11 bases left between them. CDR1 LGHNT and CDR2 FRNRAP come from the germline V gene. The CDR3 sequence is 13 residues long. Note on this clone: The antigen is not known.

Sequencing used immunoSEQ multiplex PCR; TCRdb keeps in-frame clones, though not all of them. The sample contains around 300,000 clones, less than 90% of which appear only once. Stated treatment: roughly 18 received Ad26.COV2.S at low or high dose, single or two shots; 5 received placebo; per-sample allocation not given. On day 63 after the first injection, vaccine and placebo recipients gave samples. The specimen was peripheral blood, collected in a trial of Ad26.COV2.S vaccine versus placebo. The chain couples TRBV12-5 to TRBJ2-1, with D perhaps TRBD1 (6 bases). This receptor was identified in a person between 18 and 65 years old who received the Ad26.COV2.S COVID-19 vaccine or a placebo. CDR3 in DNA: TGTGCTAGTGGTTTTACAGGGTACGATGAGCAGTTCTTC. It codes for CASGFTGYDEQFF.